This T cell receptor (beta chain) was obtained from a study of blood T cell repertoires in COVID-19. As processed by the authors: Nucleated cell number was recorded as an estimate derived from reference gene primer amplification. Sequencing was performed with immunoSEQ multiplex PCR; in TCRdb, only in-frame clones are kept and a portion is missing. D and trimming come from the DNA, and the V and J calls and clone size come from that table. The sample has around 250,000 clones, 75% to 90% seen once. This clone was seen once. J was trimmed by 3 bases and V by 3 bases; bases with no gene match: 8. The germline gives CDR1 KGHSH, CDR2 LQKENI. The CDR3 extends over 17 amino acids.

Sequencing used peripheral blood. The chain is built from TRBV18 and TRBJ2-2, with TRBD2 matching 9 bases. The receptor comes from a woman aged 40 to 50 who had recovered from COVID-19. The CDR3 nucleotides are TGTGCCAGCTCACCGGGTAGCGGGAGTTCGTACACCGGGGAGCTGTTTTTT. Translation gives CASSPGSGSSYTGELFF.